Listed here are 10 T cell receptor beta chains from one sample, sequenced in a study of HIV-infected children after antiretroviral therapy interruption. The sample's treatment: PENTA 11 planned treatment interruption arm or continuous ART arm. A 3' RACE protocol on RNA, with unique molecular identifiers, produced the TCR library. Via MiXCR, TCRdb re-called the 3' RACE reads, giving one row per CDR3 protein. The repertoire includes 30,000 to 40,000 distinct CDR3 sequences, approximately 6.1% of them detected once, and just under 1% sits in the top ten. The source material was CD45RA+ CD4+ T cells from PBMCs, pooled from several time points, sampled from a donor given antiretroviral therapy, either interrupted or continuous. Subset in this sample: naive CD4+ CD45RA+ CD45RO- T cells. The receptors stem from a pool of human donors with HIV.

This clonotype came up a few times. V usage is TRBV5-1 and J usage is TRBJ2-7; 9 bases are a match to TRBD1. CDR1 is SGHRS, CDR2 YFSETQ, per germline. V was clipped by 1 base and J by 6 bases; unmatched bases: 8. This CDR3 has 15 residues. The CDR3 DNA sequence: TGCGCCAGCAGCTTGTCCGGGACAGGGTCAGGCGAGCAGTACTTC. Translation: CASSLSGTGSGEQYF.

The J gene is TRBJ1-1, the V gene TRBV4-2, with D maybe TRBD1 (6 bases). Germline V gene lookup returns CDR1 LGHNA and CDR2 YNFKEQ. CDR3 length equals 15 residues. The ends were cut back, 1 base at V and 0 bases at J, with 9 bases in the middle. CDR3 protein: CASSQGQDMNTEAFF. As DNA, the CDR3 is TGTGCCAGCAGCCAAGGACAGGACATGAACACTGAAGCTTTCTTT.

This clonotype was seen ten or more times. The V call is TRBV5-1, the J call TRBJ2-7; D possibly matches TRBD1 or TRBD2 (5 bases each). The V gene lost 3 bases and the J gene lost 3 bases, with 13 bases spanning the gap. The CDR3 has 14 residues. CDR1 SGHRS and CDR2 YFSETQ come from the germline V gene. The CDR3: CASSYRDDYYEQYF. The DNA for the CDR3 is TGCGCCAGCAGCTACCGGGACGACTACTACGAGCAGTACTTC.

In this sample, this clonotype turned up many times. The chain couples TRBV3-1 to TRBJ1-1, with D uncertain. The CDR3 totals 14 residues. Trimming removed 1 base at V and 4 bases at J, with 10 bases between. Germline V gene data show CDR1 as LGHDT and CDR2 as YNNKEL (reference sequence). CDR3 coding DNA: TGTGCCAGCAGCCAAGGGCCGAAGGCCACTGAAGCTTTCTTT. Encoded protein: CASSQGPKATEAFF.

The V call is TRBV19, the J call TRBJ1-5; 9 positions match TRBD1. This CDR3 spans 16 amino acids. Per germline, CDR1 LNHDA and CDR2 SQIVND (reference sequence). Losses at the gene ends were 5 bases for V and 3 bases for J; bases not matched to a gene: 8. The CDR3 spells CASSALDRGNNQPQHF. The CDR3 DNA reads as TGTGCCAGTAGTGCCTTGGACAGGGGAAACAATCAGCCCCAGCATTTT.

There are many counts of this clonotype. The rearrangement joins TRBV3-1 to TRBJ1-2; the D gene is possibly TRBD1 (5 bases). V lost 4 bases, J lost 7 bases, and 19 bases lay in between. Germline assignment: CDR1 LGHDT and CDR2 YNNKEL (reference sequence). The CDR3 runs to 15 residues. CDR3 coding DNA: TGTGCCAGCAGCCTTCCGGGGCCAGGCTCCTTTGGCTACACCTTC. Translation: CASSLPGPGSFGYTF.

This clonotype occurred many times. The chain carries TRBV12-3 or TRBV12-4 and TRBJ1-6, with TRBD1 as a possible D gene (5 bases). V was pared by 0 bases and J by 5 bases, with 8 bases between. This CDR3 has 15 amino acids. As DNA, the CDR3 is TGTGCCAGCAGTTTAGCTGGGGGAAATAATTCACCCCTCCACTTT. Encoded protein: CASSLAGGNNSPLHF.

This clonotype has ten or more counts. The CDR3 DNA is TGTGCCAGCAGTAGACAGGGGAATGATTCACCCCTCCACTTT. It translates to CASSRQGNDSPLHF. The rearrangement links TRBV27 to TRBJ1-6, with 8 bases matching TRBD1. V was pared by 5 bases and J by 8 bases, with 5 bases of the junction left unmatched. CDR3 size: 14 residues. Germline-derived CDR1 and CDR2 are MNHEY and SMNVEV (reference sequence).

The rearrangement joins TRBV11-2 to TRBJ1-6; tentatively, D is TRBD1 (5 bases). The length of the CDR3 is 15 residues. The V end was cut by 2 bases, the J end by 7 bases, with 12 bases between. The germline V gene has CDR1 SGHAT and CDR2 FQNNGV. The CDR3, as DNA: TGTGCCAGCAGCTTATGGGGGACGATAAATTCACCCCTCCACTTT. Protein product: CASSLWGTINSPLHF. Full variable domain (rest looked up from reference TRBV11-2 and TRBJ1-6): EAGVAQSPRYKIIEKRQSVAFWCNPISGHATLYWYQQILGQGPKLLIQFQNNGVVDDSQLPKDRFSAERLKGVDSTLKIQPAKLEDSAVYLCASSLWGTINSPLHFGNGTRLTVT.

This clonotype was picked up many times. The V gene is TRBV18, the J gene TRBJ2-7; TRBD1 might be the D (5 bases). Trimming cost V 2 bases and J 1 base, with 12 bases left between them. Germline CDR1 KGHSH, CDR2 LQKENI. The CDR3 sequence is 15 residues long. The chain's CDR3 is CASSPGRDGSYEQYF. As DNA, the CDR3 is TGTGCCAGCTCACCAGGCAGGGATGGATCCTACGAGCAGTACTTC.